The rows below give T cell receptor beta chains drawn from one sample of a study of blood T cell repertoires in COVID-19. TCRdb keeps only in-frame clones here, not all; method: immunoSEQ multiplex PCR. The repertoire holds 300,000 or so clones, with about 82% as singletons. Sequencing was done on a sample of peripheral blood. All receptors derive from a woman aged 45-60 years with active or convalescent COVID-19. The conserved cysteine and the conserved F or W are not part of the CDR3 here. The order of the fields is D gene, J gene, V gene, CDR3 protein. D genes are given only for firm matches.

>TRBD1|TRBJ2-3|TRBV5-4
ASSLAQGVRTDTQY
>TRBD1|TRBJ1-2|TRBV29-1
SVDDRGTYGYT
>TRBD1|TRBJ1-1|TRBV5-1
ASSTGQVNTEAF
>NA|TRBJ1-1|TRBV29-1
SVGGVGGSNTEAF
>TRBD1|TRBJ1-2|TRBV28
ASTKTGDGYT
>NA|TRBJ1-1|TRBV6-4
ASRAESAGTEAF
>NA|TRBJ2-7|TRBV4-1
ASSPGQGPSYEQY
>NA|TRBJ1-6|TRBV12-2
ASRPRTGGSPLH
>TRBD1|TRBJ2-1|TRBV23-1
ASSHPRTGPSSYNEQF
>NA|TRBJ1-5|TRBV4-1
ASSQLGLGNQPQH
>TRBD1|TRBJ2-7|TRBV5-1
ASSLGGTGSHEQY
>NA|TRBJ1-1|TRBV6-5
ASSYARGSRTEAF
>NA|TRBJ1-6|TRBV12-2
ASRLADLPDRVTSPLH
>TRBD2|TRBJ2-3|TRBV5-1
ASSFLADRTDTQY
>NA|TRBJ2-7|TRBV6-5
ASSYDSGEREQY
>TRBD1|TRBJ2-7|TRBV27
ASSSLTGALSYEQY
>NA|TRBJ1-1|TRBV6-1
ASSEILNTEAF
>TRBD2|TRBJ2-3|TRBV7-9
ASSPRRTSGPVTDTQY
>NA|TRBJ2-7|TRBV2
ASGRDSSSYEQY
>TRBD1|TRBJ1-3|TRBV28
ASSTIQGFTGNTIY
>NA|TRBJ2-5|TRBV15
ATSGKGDWETQY
>TRBD2|TRBJ2-1|TRBV2
ASRTSGVYNEQF
>TRBD2|TRBJ2-1|TRBV19
ASPPIAGVYNEQF
>TRBD1|TRBJ1-1|TRBV4-2
ASSPRTGSAF
>TRBD2|TRBJ2-5|TRBV6-5
ASSYSVAGYQETQY
>NA|TRBJ2-1|TRBV19
ASSITGRGSYNEQF
>NA|TRBJ1-4|TRBV6-5
ASSYWSSGEKLF
>NA|TRBJ1-6|TRBV14
ASSGGGGRSPLH
>TRBD1|TRBJ1-2|TRBV29-1
SVLYRDRGPTYGYT
>TRBD2|TRBJ2-3|TRBV5-4
ASSLGQSGGTLT
>TRBD2|TRBJ2-1|TRBV7-8
ASSPGRLAGYNEQF
>TRBD2|TRBJ2-7|TRBV25-1
ASSESDTSGRPEQY
>NA|TRBJ2-1|TRBV28
ASSQLYNEQF
>TRBD1|TRBJ1-5|TRBV28
ASSLPIQGGNQPQH
>NA|TRBJ1-5|TRBV16
ASSQRRAVNQPQH
>NA|TRBJ1-1|TRBV19
ASRTGNTEAF
>NA|TRBJ1-3|TRBV30
AWRDRGFSGNTIY
>NA|TRBJ1-2|TRBV4-1
ASSQTRRSEGYGYT
>TRBD1|TRBJ2-7|TRBV7-9
ASSGDRGHPGNGEQY
>NA|TRBJ2-1|TRBV18
ASSPPSGTTYNEQF
>TRBD2|TRBJ2-3|TRBV18
ASSPSRLAATDTQY
>TRBD1|TRBJ1-3|TRBV15
ATGTERGNTIY
>TRBD1|TRBJ2-1|TRBV18
ASSPLPGTASGNEQF
>TRBD2|TRBJ2-2|TRBV5-1
ASRTASGAAGELF
>TRBD1|TRBJ1-3|TRBV5-4
ASSFPGQGAFGNTIY
>TRBD2|TRBJ2-3|TRBV29-1
SHGGRSTADTQY